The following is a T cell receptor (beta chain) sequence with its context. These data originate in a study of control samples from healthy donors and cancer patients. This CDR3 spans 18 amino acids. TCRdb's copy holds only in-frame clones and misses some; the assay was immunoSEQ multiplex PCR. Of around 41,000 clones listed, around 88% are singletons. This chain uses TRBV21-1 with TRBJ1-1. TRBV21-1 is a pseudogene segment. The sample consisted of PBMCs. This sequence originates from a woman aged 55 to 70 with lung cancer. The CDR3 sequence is CASSRSSGALAMNTEAFF. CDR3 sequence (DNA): TGTGCCAGCAGCAGGTCCTCGGGGGCGTTGGCGATGAACACTGAAGCTTTCTTT.